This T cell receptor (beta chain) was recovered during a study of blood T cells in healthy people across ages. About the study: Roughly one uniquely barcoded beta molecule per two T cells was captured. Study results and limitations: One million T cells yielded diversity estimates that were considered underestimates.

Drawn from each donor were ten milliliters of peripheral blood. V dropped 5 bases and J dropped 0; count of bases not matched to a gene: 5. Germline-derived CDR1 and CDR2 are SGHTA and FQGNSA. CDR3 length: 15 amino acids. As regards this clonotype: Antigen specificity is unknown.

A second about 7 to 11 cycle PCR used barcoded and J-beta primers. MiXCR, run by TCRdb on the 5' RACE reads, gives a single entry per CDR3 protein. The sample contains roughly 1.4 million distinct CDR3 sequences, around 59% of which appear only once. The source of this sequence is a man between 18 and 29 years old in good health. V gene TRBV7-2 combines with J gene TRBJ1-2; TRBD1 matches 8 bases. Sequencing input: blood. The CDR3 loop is CASSIGQGSNYGYTF. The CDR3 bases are TGTGCCAGCAGCATCGGACAGGGCTCTAACTATGGCTACACCTTC. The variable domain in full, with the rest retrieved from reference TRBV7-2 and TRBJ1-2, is GAGVSQSPSNKVTEKGKDVELRCDPISGHTALYWYRQSLGQGLEFLIYFQGNSAPDKSGLPSDRFSAERTGGSVSTLTIQRTQQEDSAVYLCASSIGQGSNYGYTFGSGTRLTVV.